One and the same sample provided the 8 T cell receptor beta chains below, sequenced in a study of beta chain bispecific antibodies for T cell cancers. Which antigens these TCRs recognize remains unknown. Blood mononuclear cells were expanded for 2 to 4 days using either OKT3 anti-CD3 antibody or CD3/CD28 beads. Broader study findings: Anti-TRBV12 exposure, compared with anti-CD19, reduced the TRBV12-3 proportion of TRBV signal by about 99%. In these mixed samples, most targeted TRBV reads derived from the leukemia cell line.

From the 5' RACE reads, TCRdb called clonotypes with MiXCR, one entry per CDR3 protein. The table records 20,000 to 25,000 distinct CDR3 sequences, approximately 2% of them present only once. The sample was healthy donor T cells cultured with leukemia cells, taken from a culture containing a bispecific antibody targeting TCR Vbeta12. Source of these receptors: a human donor in good health. Some clones in this sample may be carry-over from other donors' samples.

By its share, this clonotype is medium-sized. The chain employs TRBV27 and TRBJ2-7; D is ambiguous. The CDR3 loop spans 14 amino acids. V lost 5 bases, J lost 3 bases, and 14 bases lay in between. Germline V gene lookup returns CDR1 MNHEY and CDR2 SMNVEV (reference sequence). In DNA form, the CDR3 reads TGTGCCAGCAGTCCCCGGGTCACACTCTACGAGCAGTACTTC. This gives the protein CASSPRVTLYEQYF.

This clonotype was counted ten times or more. V usage is TRBV7-3 and J usage is TRBJ2-7, with a tentative D call TRBD2 (7 bases). CDR3 size: 15 residues. Germline-derived CDR1 and CDR2 are SGHTA and FQGTGA. V shed 3 bases and J shed 3 bases, with 15 bases lying between them. This chain's CDR3 is CASSFEGGPYYEQYF. CDR3 DNA: TGTGCCAGCAGCTTTGAGGGGGGGCCCTACTACGAGCAGTACTTC.

The genes are TRBV19 and TRBJ1-1; D possibly corresponds to TRBD1 (5 bases). V was pared by 7 bases and J by 1 base, with 16 bases between. This CDR3 region has 15 residues. CDR1 and CDR2 from the germline V gene are LNHDA and SQIVND (reference sequence). Here the CDR3 DNA reads TGTGCCAGTACTTGGGGCATTTTTTCGAACACTGAAGCTTTCTTT. Translated: CASTWGIFSNTEAFF.

This clonotype was observed at least ten times. The V and J genes are TRBV30 and TRBJ1-3, with D maybe TRBD1 (6 bases). Germline-derived CDR1 and CDR2 are GTSNPN and SVGIG (reference sequence). The CDR3 spans 13 residues. The V and J ends lost 2 bases and 4 bases respectively, with 9 bases between them. The CDR3 sequence: CAWSSGAGNTIYF. CDR3 DNA sequence: TGTGCCTGGAGTTCGGGGGCCGGAAACACCATATATTTT.

This clonotype is termed medium-sized. The chain is built from TRBV20-1 and TRBJ2-7; no firm D call. Germline CDR1 DFQATT, CDR2 SNEGSKA (reference sequence). The V end was cut by 7 bases, the J end by 0 bases, with 10 bases between. This CDR3 contains 12 residues. The DNA of the CDR3 is TGCAGTGTCCCGGGCCACTCCTACGAGCAGTACTTC. This codes for CSVPGHSYEQYF.

This clonotype showed up many times. V and J are TRBV29-1 and TRBJ2-2; possible D gene TRBD2, 5 bases. Germline CDR1 SQVTM, CDR2 ANQGSEA. The V end was cut by 5 bases, the J end by 7 bases, with 11 bases between. The length of the CDR3 is 12 residues. Here the CDR3 reads CSVPEAGGELFF. CDR3 in DNA: TGCAGCGTTCCGGAGGCGGGCGGGGAGCTGTTTTTT.

This clonotype was seen only a few times. This chain uses TRBV2 with TRBJ1-2; 11 nucleotides line up with TRBD1. The CDR3 sequence is 15 residues long. V lost 6 bases, J lost 0 bases, and 3 bases stayed unmatched. Germline V gene lookup returns CDR1 SNHLY and CDR2 FYNNEI. CDR3 sequence (DNA): TGTGCCAGCAGGGGACAGGGGGTAGCTAACTATGGCTACACCTTC. This codes for CASRGQGVANYGYTF.

This clonotype is labeled medium-sized. The chain joins TRBV11-2 to TRBJ1-1, with D possibly TRBD1 on 5 matching bases. From germline, CDR1 is SGHAT and CDR2 FQNNGV. This CDR3 has 11 residues. V was pared by 1 base and J by 8 bases, with 5 bases between. Written as DNA, the CDR3 is TGTGCCAGCAGCTTAGGGACAGAAGCTTTCTTT. Translated, it gives CASSLGTEAFF.